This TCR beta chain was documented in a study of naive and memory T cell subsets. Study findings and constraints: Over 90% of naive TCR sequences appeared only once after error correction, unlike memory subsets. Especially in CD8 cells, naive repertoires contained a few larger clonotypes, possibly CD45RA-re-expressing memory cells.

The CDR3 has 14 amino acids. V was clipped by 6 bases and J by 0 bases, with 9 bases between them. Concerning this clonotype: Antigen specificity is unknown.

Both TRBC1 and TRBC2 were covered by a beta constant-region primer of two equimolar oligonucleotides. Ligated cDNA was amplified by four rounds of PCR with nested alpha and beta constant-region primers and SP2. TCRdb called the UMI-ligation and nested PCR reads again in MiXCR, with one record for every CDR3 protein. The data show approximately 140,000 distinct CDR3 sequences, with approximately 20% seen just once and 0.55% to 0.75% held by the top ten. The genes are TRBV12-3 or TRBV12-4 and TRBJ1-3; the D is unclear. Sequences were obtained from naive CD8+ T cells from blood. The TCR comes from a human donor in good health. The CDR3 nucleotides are TGTGCCAGCAGAAAGTGGTACTCTGGAAACACCATATATTTT. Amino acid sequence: CASRKWYSGNTIYF.